This TCR beta chain was retrieved from a study of cytomegalovirus exposure and HLA in healthy donors. The overall study: Unique TCR beta sequences numbering some 110 million came from 150 million to 200 million T cells in an earlier analysis. Overall study results and limits: Reported findings show TCR beta sequences accurately forecast HLA-A and HLA-B alleles in most subjects. Common viral pathogens seemed to be connected with several of the most significant clusters, according to a later analysis.

A multiplex PCR was run with 60 Vbeta primers and 13 Jbeta primers. Sequencing was performed with immunoSEQ multiplex PCR; in TCRdb, only in-frame clones are kept and a portion is missing. Of about 100,000 clones detected, about 75% appear once; the ten largest clones hold 4.8%. Trimming took 3 bases from V and 3 from J, leaving 21 bases between them. Germline-derived CDR1 and CDR2 are SGHDT and YYEEEE. The CDR3 runs 17 residues. About this clone: The antigen remains undetermined.

The chain is built from TRBV5-6 and TRBJ2-5, with D perhaps TRBD1 (6 bases). The receptor comes from a woman between 18 and 29 years old in good health and CMV-seropositive. The specimen sequenced was PBMCs. CDR3 amino acids: CASSSMAVDSWEETQYF. CDR3 sequence (DNA): TGTGCCAGCAGCTCCATGGCGGTGGACAGTTGGGAAGAGACCCAGTACTTC.